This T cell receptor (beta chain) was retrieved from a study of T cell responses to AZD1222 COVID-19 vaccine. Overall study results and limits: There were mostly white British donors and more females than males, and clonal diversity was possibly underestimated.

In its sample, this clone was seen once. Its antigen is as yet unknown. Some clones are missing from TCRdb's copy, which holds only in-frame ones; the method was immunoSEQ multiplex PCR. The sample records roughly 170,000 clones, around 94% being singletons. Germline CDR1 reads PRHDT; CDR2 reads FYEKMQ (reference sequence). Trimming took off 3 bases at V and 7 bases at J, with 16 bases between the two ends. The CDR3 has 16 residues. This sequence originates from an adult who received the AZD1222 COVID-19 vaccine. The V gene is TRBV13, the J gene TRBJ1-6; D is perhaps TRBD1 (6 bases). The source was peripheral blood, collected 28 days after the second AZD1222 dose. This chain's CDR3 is CASSLAGTRANSPLHF. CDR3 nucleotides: TGTGCCAGCAGCTTGGCCGGGACAAGGGCCAATTCACCCCTCCACTTT.